This is a list of T cell receptor beta chains from one sample in a study of cytomegalovirus exposure and HLA in healthy donors. Clones were sequenced by immunoSEQ multiplex PCR, and TCRdb holds only the in-frame ones, with some missing. Of some 160,000 clones listed, approximately 78% are singletons. Material: PBMCs. The receptors come from a woman aged 35 to 49 in good health and CMV-seronegative. The CDR3 runs from the conserved cysteine through the conserved F or W. A D gene is named only where the DNA matches it firmly. Clone size is not always given. Where it is, it says once, few, many or a class for expanded clones.

cdr3_nt,cdr3_aa,clone_size,j_call,d_call,v_call
TGTGCCAGCAGCGAAGCGGTGGGCGGGGAGACCCAGTACTTC,CASSEAVGGETQYF,NA,TRBJ2-5,NA,TRBV9
TGTGCCAGTAGTATTTTTTTACGGCGGGGGGGCACAGATACGCAGTATTTT,CASSIFLRRGGTDTQYF,few,TRBJ2-3,TRBD2,TRBV19
TGTGCCAGCAGTTTGAATAACAGGGGGGCCACTGAAGCTTTCTTT,CASSLNNRGATEAFF,few,TRBJ1-1,TRBD1,TRBV28
TGTGCCAGCAGCCCAGAGTTGGGGAGAGGTGAAAAACTGTTTTTT,CASSPELGRGEKLFF,NA,TRBJ1-4,NA,TRBV7-9
TGCGCCAGCAGCGTGTCAGGGGTTCTCTCGGGGGCCAACGTCCTGACTTTC,CASSVSGVLSGANVLTF,NA,TRBJ2-6,NA,TRBV5-1
TGCGCCAGCAACCCGACAGGGGCGGTGCTAAACACTGAAGCTTTCTTT,CASNPTGAVLNTEAFF,NA,TRBJ1-1,TRBD1,TRBV5-1
TGTGCCAGCAGTTACTCGGCAGGCATGAACACTGAAGCTTTCTTT,CASSYSAGMNTEAFF,NA,TRBJ1-1,NA,TRBV6-5
TGTGCCAGCAGCTCCGACGGGTATGGTGAAGCTTTCTTT,CASSSDGYGEAFF,NA,TRBJ1-1,NA,TRBV7-3
TGTGCCAGCAGTCCCAGCACTATCCCACAAGAGACCCAGTACTTC,CASSPSTIPQETQYF,NA,TRBJ2-5,NA,TRBV6-1
TGTGCCAGCAGCCAAGATCCGCGGGGGAGAACCAACCGTGATACGCAGTATTTT,CASSQDPRGRTNRDTQYF,NA,TRBJ2-3,TRBD2,TRBV4-2
TGTGCCAGCAGGAGGGGGGGAGAAGAAAAACTGTTTTTT,CASRRGGEEKLFF,few,TRBJ1-4,NA,TRBV25-1
TGTGCCAGCAGCTTTACATCTAGCGGGGGGGCAGAGACCCAGTACTTC,CASSFTSSGGAETQYF,NA,TRBJ2-5,TRBD2,TRBV11-2
TGTGCCAGCAATTTTGATCGGACTGAAGCTTTCTTT,CASNFDRTEAFF,NA,TRBJ1-1,NA,TRBV2
TGTGCCACCAAGCGGGGTAGCACAGATACGCAGTATTTT,CATKRGSTDTQYF,NA,TRBJ2-3,TRBD2,TRBV15
TGTGCCAGCTCACCACTGGGGGGGAAGAATGAGCAGTTCTTC,CASSPLGGKNEQFF,NA,TRBJ2-1,TRBD2,TRBV18
TGTGCCAGCAGCCGCCAGAGGACTAGCGGGGGTGACAATGAGCAGTTCTTC,CASSRQRTSGGDNEQFF,NA,TRBJ2-1,TRBD2,TRBV14
TGTGCCAGCAGCTTGGGACTAAGCACCGGGGAGCTGTTTTTT,CASSLGLSTGELFF,NA,TRBJ2-2,NA,TRBV5-4
TGTGCCAGCAGCGTTACAGGGGCGAGCTCCTATAATTCACCCCTCCACTTT,CASSVTGASSYNSPLHF,NA,TRBJ1-6,TRBD1,TRBV9
TGTGCCAGCAGCTTTTGGGGAGGCACTGAAGCTTTCTTT,CASSFWGGTEAFF,NA,TRBJ1-1,NA,TRBV7-2
TGTGCCAGCAACACAGGATACGGACAGCCCCAGCATTTT,CASNTGYGQPQHF,NA,TRBJ1-5,NA,TRBV5-8
TGTGCCAGCAGCGTCCGACAGGGAGCAACCACGTTCTTC,CASSVRQGATTFF,NA,TRBJ2-1,TRBD1,TRBV9
TGTGCCATCAGTGAGAGGGAGGGCCCCTACGAGCAGTACTTC,CAISEREGPYEQYF,NA,TRBJ2-7,TRBD2,TRBV10-3
TGTGCCAGCAGCTTAACTCAGGGGGCGCAAGGCTACACCTTC,CASSLTQGAQGYTF,NA,TRBJ1-2,TRBD1,TRBV7-9
TGTGCCAGCAGTTACTCAGGGTACGGGGCCAACGTCCTGACTTTC,CASSYSGYGANVLTF,NA,TRBJ2-6,NA,TRBV28
TGCGCCAGCAGCTTACAGGGGGATGGAAACACCATATATTTT,CASSLQGDGNTIYF,NA,TRBJ1-3,TRBD1,TRBV5-1
TGTGCCAGCAGCCTGACCGCAGGGACAGGGGATGAAAAACTGTTTTTT,CASSLTAGTGDEKLFF,NA,TRBJ1-4,TRBD1,TRBV5-4
TGTGCCAGCAGCGTGGAGGGGGGGGACACTGAAGCTTTCTTT,CASSVEGGDTEAFF,NA,TRBJ1-1,NA,TRBV9
TGTGCCAGCAGTCCCTTCCGGTGGGGGGACACTGAAGCTTTCTTT,CASSPFRWGDTEAFF,NA,TRBJ1-1,NA,TRBV28
TGTGCCAGCAGTTACGAGGGACAGGCTTATTCACCCCTCCACTTT,CASSYEGQAYSPLHF,NA,TRBJ1-6,TRBD1,TRBV28
TGTGCCAGCAGCTACTCCGCCCCCGCGACCCCTAGCGCCGGGGAGCTGTTTTTT,CASSYSAPATPSAGELFF,NA,TRBJ2-2,NA,TRBV11-2
TGTGCCAGCAGTTACTCCCGGGACTCAGGAAACACCATATATTTT,CASSYSRDSGNTIYF,NA,TRBJ1-3,NA,TRBV6-5
TGTGCCACCAGCAGGAGCGTCGCCGTGGGGAACACTGAAGCTTTCTTT,CATSRSVAVGNTEAFF,NA,TRBJ1-1,NA,TRBV15
TGCGCCAGCAGCTTGGCCTCTAGGGCAAGCGGGAATTACGAGCAGTACTTC,CASSLASRASGNYEQYF,NA,TRBJ2-7,TRBD2,TRBV5-1
TGTGCCAGCAGCGATCGCGGGGGGGCCACAGATACGCAGTATTTT,CASSDRGGATDTQYF,NA,TRBJ2-3,TRBD2,TRBV7-3
TGCAGTGCTAGAGTACAGGATACGCAGTATTTT,CSARVQDTQYF,NA,TRBJ2-3,NA,TRBV20-1
TGTGCCAGCAGTTACTCAGGGGGCACCGGGGAGCTGTTTTTT,CASSYSGGTGELFF,NA,TRBJ2-2,NA,TRBV6-5
TGTGCCAGCTCATCAAGGACTCGCCTGACCTACAATGAGCAGTTCTTC,CASSSRTRLTYNEQFF,few,TRBJ2-1,NA,TRBV18
TGTGCCAGCAGCTTCGGACCGGGGAGCTCCTACGAGCAGTACTTC,CASSFGPGSSYEQYF,NA,TRBJ2-7,NA,TRBV7-6
TGCAGCGTTGCCCAGCGACTGAACACTGAAGCTTTCTTT,CSVAQRLNTEAFF,NA,TRBJ1-1,NA,TRBV29-1
TGTGCCAGTAGAACGGGGAACCAAGAGACCCAGTACTTC,CASRTGNQETQYF,NA,TRBJ2-5,NA,TRBV19
TGTGCCAGCACTTTGGAGGGCCAAGCTAACTATGGCTACACCTTC,CASTLEGQANYGYTF,few,TRBJ1-2,NA,TRBV2